This T cell receptor (beta chain) comes out of a study of cytomegalovirus exposure and HLA in healthy donors. The CDR3 loop spans 14 amino acids. The trim removed 4 bases at V and 4 bases at J, leaving 8 bases unmatched. Germline lookup yields CDR1 SQVTM and CDR2 ANQGSEA. PCR amplification relied on 60 Vbeta primers (plus 13 Jbeta primers). Generated by immunoSEQ multiplex PCR, the TCRdb table keeps only in-frame clones and is missing some. The repertoire holds some 150,000 clones, with around 74% as singletons. V is TRBV29-1 and J is TRBJ2-3; TRBD2 matches at 7 bases. The receptor's source is a man in his forties or fifties in good health and CMV-seropositive. The material sequenced was PBMCs. CDR3 bases: TGCAGCGTTGTTGTCTTCGCGGGAGCAGATACGCAGTATTTT. It yields the protein CSVVVFAGADTQYF.